This T cell receptor (beta chain) was retrieved from a study of cytomegalovirus exposure and HLA in healthy donors. Findings of the study overall: According to a subsequent analysis, TCR clusters identified in the first cohort showed a tendency to co-occur across the roughly 110 validation repertoires.

Clones were read by immunoSEQ multiplex PCR, and TCRdb kept only the in-frame ones, dropping some. The table has under 200,000 clones, about 90% seen once. Notes on this clone: Antigen specificity is unknown.

In germline, CDR1 is SQVTM, CDR2 ANQGSEA. This CDR3 is built from 15 residues. The junction had 7 bases not matched to a gene; V was cut back by 3 bases and J by 2 bases. The chain carries TRBV29-1 and TRBJ2-5; 9 bases are a match to TRBD2. The sequence was collected from a woman between 18 and 29 years old in good health and CMV-seropositive. Source material: PBMCs. As DNA, the CDR3 is TGCAGCGTTGAGTTCCTAGCGGGGAAACAAGAGACCCAGTACTTC. It is translated as CSVEFLAGKQETQYF.